This TCR beta chain is drawn from a study of T cells in Graves' hyperthyroidism and ophthalmopathy. Study-level results: Blood samples included most of the expanded thyroid clonotypes exceeding 0.001. Ophthalmopathy was identified by the model a median approximately 6.4 months ahead of onset.

Comments on this clonotype: Its antigen is not identified.

Amplification targeted TCR beta CDR3 regions from RNA transcripts. The TCR CDR3 was amplified in a first-round RT-PCR using the HTBI primer set. TCRdb fed the multiplex PCR reads into MiXCR, producing one record per CDR3 protein. The sample carries about 690,000 distinct CDR3 sequences, roughly 17% recorded once. The CDR3 contains 19 residues. Looked up from germline, CDR1 is GTSNPN and CDR2 is SVGIG (reference sequence). V trimming: 1 base; J trimming: 6 bases; junction bases outside the gene matches: 17. Over 18 months, lack of ophthalmopathy progression marked Graves' hyperthyroidism as stable. Material for sequencing was blood. The TCR sequence derives from a man between 50 and 59 years old with Graves' hyperthyroidism. The chain couples TRBV30 to TRBJ2-1, with 11 bases aligning to TRBD2. The CDR3 here is CAWSGYRASGRPHFNEQFF. The CDR3 bases are TGTGCCTGGAGTGGTTATAGGGCTAGCGGGAGGCCCCATTTCAATGAGCAGTTCTTC.